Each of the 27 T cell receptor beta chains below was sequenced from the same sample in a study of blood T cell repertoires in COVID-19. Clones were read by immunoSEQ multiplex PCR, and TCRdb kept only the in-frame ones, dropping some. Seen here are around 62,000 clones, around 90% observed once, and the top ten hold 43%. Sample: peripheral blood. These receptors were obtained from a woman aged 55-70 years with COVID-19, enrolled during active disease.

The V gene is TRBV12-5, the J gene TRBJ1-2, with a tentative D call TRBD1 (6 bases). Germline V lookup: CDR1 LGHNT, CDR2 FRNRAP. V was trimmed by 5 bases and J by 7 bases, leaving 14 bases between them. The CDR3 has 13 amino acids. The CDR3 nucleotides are TGTGCTAGTGGTCTAGGGACACCGGGTGGCTACACCTTC. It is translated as CASGLGTPGGYTF.

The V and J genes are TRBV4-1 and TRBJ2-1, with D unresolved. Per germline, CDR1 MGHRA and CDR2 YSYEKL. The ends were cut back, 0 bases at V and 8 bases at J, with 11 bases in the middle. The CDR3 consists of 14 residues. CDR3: CASSQEQMAHEQFF. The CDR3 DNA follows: TGCGCCAGCAGCCAAGAACAGATGGCCCATGAGCAGTTCTTC.

The CDR3 nucleotides read TGTGCCAGTAGTCCCGGGGGGGGGTCTTACGAGCAGTACTTC. Translating it yields CASSPGGGSYEQYF. The chain recombines TRBV19 with TRBJ2-7, with TRBD2 matching over 8 bases. The junction had 7 bases not matched to a gene; V was cut back by 5 bases and J by 4 bases. From germline, CDR1 is LNHDA and CDR2 SQIVND (reference sequence). The CDR3 is made up of 14 amino acids.

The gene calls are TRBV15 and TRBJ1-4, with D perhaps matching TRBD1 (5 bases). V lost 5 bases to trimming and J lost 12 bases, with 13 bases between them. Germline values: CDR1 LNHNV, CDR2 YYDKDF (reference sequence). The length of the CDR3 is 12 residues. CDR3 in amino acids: CATSRWGEELFF. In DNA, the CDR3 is TGTGCCACCAGCCGGTGGGGGGAGGAACTGTTTTTT.

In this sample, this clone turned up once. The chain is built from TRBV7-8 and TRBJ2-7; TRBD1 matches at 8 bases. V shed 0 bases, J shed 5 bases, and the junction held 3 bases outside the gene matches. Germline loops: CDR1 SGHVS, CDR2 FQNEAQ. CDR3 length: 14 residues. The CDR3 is CASSLAVTGDEQYF. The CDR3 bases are TGTGCCAGCAGCTTAGCAGTGACAGGGGACGAGCAGTACTTC. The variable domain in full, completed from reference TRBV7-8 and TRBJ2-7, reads GAGVSQSPRYKVAKRGQDVALRCDPISGHVSLFWYQQALGQGPEFLTYFQNEAQLDKSGLPSDRFFAERPEGSVSTLKIQRTQQEDSAVYLCASSLAVTGDEQYFGPGTRLTVT.

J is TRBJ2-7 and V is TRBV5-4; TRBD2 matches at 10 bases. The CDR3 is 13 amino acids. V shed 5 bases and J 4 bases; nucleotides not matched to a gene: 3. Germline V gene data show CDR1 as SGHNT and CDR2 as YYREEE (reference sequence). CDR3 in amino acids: CASRASGSYEQYF. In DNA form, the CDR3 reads TGTGCCAGCAGAGCTAGCGGGAGTTACGAGCAGTACTTC.

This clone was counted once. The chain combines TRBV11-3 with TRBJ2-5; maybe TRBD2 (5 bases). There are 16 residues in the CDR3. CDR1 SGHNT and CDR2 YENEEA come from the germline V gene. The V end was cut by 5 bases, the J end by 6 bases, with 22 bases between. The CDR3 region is CASSPYIATPLKTQYF. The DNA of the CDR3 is TGTGCCAGCAGCCCTTACATAGCGACCCCTCTAAAGACCCAGTACTTC.

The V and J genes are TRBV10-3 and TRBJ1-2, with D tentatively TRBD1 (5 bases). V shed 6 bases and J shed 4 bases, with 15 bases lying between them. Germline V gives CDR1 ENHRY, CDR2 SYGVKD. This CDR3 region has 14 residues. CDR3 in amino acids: CAIRAGPGVYGYTF. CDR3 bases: TGTGCCATCAGAGCGGGACCCGGGGTCTATGGCTACACCTTC.

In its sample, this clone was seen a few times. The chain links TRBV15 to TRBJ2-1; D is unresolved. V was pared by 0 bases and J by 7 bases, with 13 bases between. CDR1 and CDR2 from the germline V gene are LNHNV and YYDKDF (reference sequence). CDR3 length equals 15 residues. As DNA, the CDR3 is TGTGCCACCAGCAGAGAAGCGAGTCCTCGAAATGAGCAGTTCTTC. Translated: CATSREASPRNEQFF.

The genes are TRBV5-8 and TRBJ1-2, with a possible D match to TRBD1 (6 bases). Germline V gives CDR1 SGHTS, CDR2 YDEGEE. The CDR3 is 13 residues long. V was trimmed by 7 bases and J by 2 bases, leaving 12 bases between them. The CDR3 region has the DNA TGTGCCAGCCAAGACAGGAGCAACTATGGCTACACCTTC. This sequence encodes CASQDRSNYGYTF.

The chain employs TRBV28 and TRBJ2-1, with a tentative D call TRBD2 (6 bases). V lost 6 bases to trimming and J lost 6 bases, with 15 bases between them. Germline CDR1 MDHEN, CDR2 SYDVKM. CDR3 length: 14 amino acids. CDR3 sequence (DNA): TGTGCCAGCAGGGAGGGACGGACTACCAATGAGCAGTTCTTC. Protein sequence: CASREGRTTNEQFF.

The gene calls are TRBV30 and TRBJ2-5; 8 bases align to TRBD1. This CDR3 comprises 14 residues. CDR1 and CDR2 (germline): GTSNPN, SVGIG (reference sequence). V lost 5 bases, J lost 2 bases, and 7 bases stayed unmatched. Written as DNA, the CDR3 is TGTGCCTGGGCCCTGGGACAGGCACAAGAGACCCAGTACTTC. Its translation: CAWALGQAQETQYF.

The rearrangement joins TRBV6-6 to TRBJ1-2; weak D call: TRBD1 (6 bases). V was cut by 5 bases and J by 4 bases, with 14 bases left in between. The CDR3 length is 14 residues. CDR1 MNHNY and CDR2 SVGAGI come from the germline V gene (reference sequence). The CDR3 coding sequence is TGTGCCAGCAGTACAACAGGGCTCGGCTATGGCTACACCTTC. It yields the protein CASSTTGLGYGYTF.

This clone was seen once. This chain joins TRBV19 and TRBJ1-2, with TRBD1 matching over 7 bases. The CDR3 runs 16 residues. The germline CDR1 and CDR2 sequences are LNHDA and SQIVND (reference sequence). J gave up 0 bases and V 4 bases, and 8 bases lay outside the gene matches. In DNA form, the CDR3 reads TGTGCCAGTAGTAGAACCCGACAGGGTGCTAACTATGGCTACACCTTC. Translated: CASSRTRQGANYGYTF.

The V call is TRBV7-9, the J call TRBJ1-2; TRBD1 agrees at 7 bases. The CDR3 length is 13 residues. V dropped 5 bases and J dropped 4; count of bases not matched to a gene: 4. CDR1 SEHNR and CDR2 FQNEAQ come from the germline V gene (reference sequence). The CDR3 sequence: CASSPRDSYGYTF. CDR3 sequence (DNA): TGTGCCAGCAGCCCCAGGGACAGCTATGGCTACACCTTC.

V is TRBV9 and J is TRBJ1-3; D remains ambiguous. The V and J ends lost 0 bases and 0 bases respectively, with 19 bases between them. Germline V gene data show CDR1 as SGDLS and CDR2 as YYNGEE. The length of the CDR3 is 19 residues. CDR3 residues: CASSVGAFTMLDSGNTIYF. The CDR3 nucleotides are TGTGCCAGCAGCGTAGGGGCGTTTACGATGCTGGACTCTGGAAACACCATATATTTT. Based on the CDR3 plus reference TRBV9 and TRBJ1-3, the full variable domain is DSGVTQTPKHLITATGQRVTLRCSPRSGDLSVYWYQQSLDQGLQFLIQYYNGEERAKGNILERFSAQQFPDLHSELNLSSLELGDSALYFCASSVGAFTMLDSGNTIYFGEGSWLTVV.

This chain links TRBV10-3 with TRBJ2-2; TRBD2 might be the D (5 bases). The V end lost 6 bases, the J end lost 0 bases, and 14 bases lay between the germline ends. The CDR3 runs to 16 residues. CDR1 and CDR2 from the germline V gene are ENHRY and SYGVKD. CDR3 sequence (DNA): TGTGCCATCAGGAGGACTGAGGAAGCGAACACCGGGGAGCTGTTTTTT. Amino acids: CAIRRTEEANTGELFF.

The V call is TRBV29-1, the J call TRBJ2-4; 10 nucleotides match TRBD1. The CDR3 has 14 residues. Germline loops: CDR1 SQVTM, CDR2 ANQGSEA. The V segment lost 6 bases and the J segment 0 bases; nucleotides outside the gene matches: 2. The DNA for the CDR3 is TGCAGCGTGGGGACAGGGGTAGCCAAAAACATTCAGTACTTC. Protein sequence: CSVGTGVAKNIQYF.

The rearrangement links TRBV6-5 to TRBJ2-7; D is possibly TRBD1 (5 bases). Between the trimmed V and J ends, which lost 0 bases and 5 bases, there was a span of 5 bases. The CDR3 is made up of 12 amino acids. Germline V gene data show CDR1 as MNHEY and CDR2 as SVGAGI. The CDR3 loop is CASSYSGHEQYF. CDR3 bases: TGTGCCAGCAGTTACTCGGGGCACGAGCAGTACTTC.

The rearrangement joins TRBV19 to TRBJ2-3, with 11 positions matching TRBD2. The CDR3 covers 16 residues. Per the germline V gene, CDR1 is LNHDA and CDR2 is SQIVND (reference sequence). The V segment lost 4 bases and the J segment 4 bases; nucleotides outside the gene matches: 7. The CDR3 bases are TGTGCCAGTAGTAGATCCGGGACTAGCGGCCCAGATACGCAGTATTTT. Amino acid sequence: CASSRSGTSGPDTQYF.

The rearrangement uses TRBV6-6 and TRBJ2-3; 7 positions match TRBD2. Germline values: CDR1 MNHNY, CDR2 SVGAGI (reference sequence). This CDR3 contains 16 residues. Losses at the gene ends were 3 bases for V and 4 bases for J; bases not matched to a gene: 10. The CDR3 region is CASSYREGQFADTQYF. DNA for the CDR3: TGTGCCAGCAGTTATAGGGAGGGCCAGTTCGCAGATACGCAGTATTTT.

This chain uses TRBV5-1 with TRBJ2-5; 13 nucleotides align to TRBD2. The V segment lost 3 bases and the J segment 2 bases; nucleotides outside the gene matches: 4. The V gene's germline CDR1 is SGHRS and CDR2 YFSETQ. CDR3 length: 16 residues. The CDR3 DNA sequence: TGCGCCAGCAGCTCACTAGCGGGAGGGGATCAAGAGACCCAGTACTTC. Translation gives CASSSLAGGDQETQYF.

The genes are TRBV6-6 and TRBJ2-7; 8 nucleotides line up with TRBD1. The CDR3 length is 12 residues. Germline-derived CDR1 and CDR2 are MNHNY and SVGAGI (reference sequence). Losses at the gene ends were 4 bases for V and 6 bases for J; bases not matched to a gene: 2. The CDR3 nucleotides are TGTGCCAGCAGTTTTACAGGGGGCGAGCAGTACTTC. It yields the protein CASSFTGGEQYF.

The CDR3 here is CAWSIGGEQYF. The CDR3 nucleotides are TGTGCCTGGAGTATCGGGGGCGAGCAGTACTTC. The chain recombines TRBV30 with TRBJ2-7; TRBD2 is a possible D gene (6 bases). The CDR3 spans 11 residues. Trimming stripped 2 bases from V and 6 bases from J, with 8 bases between. From germline, CDR1 is GTSNPN and CDR2 SVGIG (reference sequence). Supplemented by reference TRBV30 and TRBJ2-7, the full variable domain reads SQTIHQWPATLVQPVGSPLSLECTVEGTSNPNLYWYRQAAGRGLQLLFYSVGIGQISSEVPQNLSASRPQDRQFILSSKKLLLSDSGFYLCAWSIGGEQYFGPGTRLTVT.

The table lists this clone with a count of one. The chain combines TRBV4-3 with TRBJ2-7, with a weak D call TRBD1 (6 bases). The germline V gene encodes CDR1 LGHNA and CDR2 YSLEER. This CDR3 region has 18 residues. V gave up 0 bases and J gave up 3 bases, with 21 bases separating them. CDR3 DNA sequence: TGCGCCAGCAGCCAAGATATGTGGCAACCGGGACACTACTACGAGCAGTACTTC. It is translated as CASSQDMWQPGHYYEQYF.

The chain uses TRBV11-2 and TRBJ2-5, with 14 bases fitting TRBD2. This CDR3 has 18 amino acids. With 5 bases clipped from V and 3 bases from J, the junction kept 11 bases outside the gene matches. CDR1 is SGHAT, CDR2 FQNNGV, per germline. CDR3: CASSMGTSGGVWEETQYF. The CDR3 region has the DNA TGTGCCAGCAGCATGGGGACTAGCGGGGGAGTATGGGAAGAGACCCAGTACTTC. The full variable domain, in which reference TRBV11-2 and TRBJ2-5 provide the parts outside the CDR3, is EAGVAQSPRYKIIEKRQSVAFWCNPISGHATLYWYQQILGQGPKLLIQFQNNGVVDDSQLPKDRFSAERLKGVDSTLKIQPAKLEDSAVYLCASSMGTSGGVWEETQYFGPGTRLLVL.

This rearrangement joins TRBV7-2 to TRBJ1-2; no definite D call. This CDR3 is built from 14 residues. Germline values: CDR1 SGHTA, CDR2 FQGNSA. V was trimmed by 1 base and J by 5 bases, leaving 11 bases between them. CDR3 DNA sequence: TGTGCCAGCAGCTTAGACTTAAATGAGTATGGCTACACCTTC. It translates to CASSLDLNEYGYTF.